This is a list of T cell receptor beta chains from one sample in a study of Ad26.COV2.S vaccination and SARS-CoV-2 variants. Sequenced by immunoSEQ multiplex PCR; TCRdb stores in-frame clones only, minus some. This sample has about 680,000 clones, with more than 80% found just once. The sequenced sample was peripheral blood, obtained in a trial of Ad26.COV2.S vaccine versus placebo. The receptors derive from a person between 18 and 60 years old who received the Ad26.COV2.S COVID-19 vaccine or a placebo. Each CDR3 is given with its conserved first and last residue. The order of the fields is clone size, D gene, J gene, V gene, CDR3 protein, CDR3 DNA. The D gene is left open where the match is weak. Clone size is stated in some rows and not others, as once, few, many or a class when expanded.

-	-	TRBJ1-2	TRBV6-5	CASRINYGYTF	TGTGCCAGCAGAATCAACTATGGCTACACCTTC
-	-	TRBJ1-6	TRBV27	CASSKRSWNSPLHF	TGTGCCAGCAGTAAAAGATCTTGGAATTCACCCCTCCACTTT
-	-	TRBJ2-3	TRBV4-2	CASSQGGGTLGTDTQYF	TGTGCCAGCAGCCAAGGAGGGGGGACTTTGGGCACAGATACGCAGTATTTT
-	-	TRBJ2-2	TRBV2	CATEAGTGELFF	TGTGCTACCGAGGCGGGGACCGGGGAGCTGTTTTTT
-	-	TRBJ1-1	TRBV3-1/TRBV3-2	CASSQTRSRNTEAFF	TGTGCCAGCAGCCAAACACGGTCCCGGAACACTGAAGCTTTCTTT
-	-	TRBJ2-7	TRBV1	CTSAGEQYF	TGCACCAGCGCTGGGGAGCAGTACTTC
once	TRBD1	TRBJ2-7	TRBV30	CAWSSMTGVHEQYF	TGTGCCTGGAGTTCAATGACAGGGGTTCACGAGCAGTACTTC
few	TRBD2	TRBJ2-7	TRBV5-6	CASSSKREWSEKQYF	TGTGCCAGCAGCTCGAAGCGGGAGTGGTCTGAGAAGCAGTACTTC
-	TRBD1	TRBJ1-4	TRBV7-9	CASSLTGEGEKLFF	TGTGCCAGCAGCCTGACAGGGGAAGGGGAAAAACTGTTTTTT
-	TRBD1	TRBJ2-5	TRBV5-8	CASSLSGGETQYF	TGTGCCAGCAGCTTGTCAGGGGGAGAGACCCAGTACTTC
-	-	TRBJ2-2	TRBV6-6	CASRGTHDTGELFF	TGTGCCAGCAGAGGGACCCACGACACCGGGGAGCTGTTTTTT
-	-	TRBJ1-4	TRBV24-1	CATSDSGGVREKLFF	TGTGCCACCAGTGATTCAGGCGGGGTAAGGGAAAAACTGTTTTTT
few	-	TRBJ1-5	TRBV29-1	CSVEDPQDSNQPQHF	TGCAGCGTTGAAGATCCCCAGGATAGCAATCAGCCCCAGCATTTT
-	-	TRBJ2-7	TRBV5-6	CASSLADYEQYF	TGTGCCAGCAGCTTGGCCGACTACGAGCAGTACTTC
once	-	TRBJ2-3	TRBV9	CASSPYLAQDTQYF	TGTGCCAGCAGCCCCTACTTAGCACAAGATACGCAGTATTTT
-	TRBD1	TRBJ1-5	TRBV19	CASSDPKLSGQGGQPQHF	TGTGCCAGTAGTGACCCGAAACTCTCGGGACAGGGGGGTCAGCCCCAGCATTTT
few	-	TRBJ1-5	TRBV20-1	CSASRDSNQPQHF	TGCAGTGCTAGTCGGGATAGCAATCAGCCCCAGCATTTT
-	-	TRBJ2-5	TRBV2	CASGPLTRARETQYF	TGTGCCAGCGGTCCCCTTACTAGGGCTCGGGAGACCCAGTACTTC
-	TRBD1	TRBJ2-4	TRBV7-6	CASSLGTGGNIQYF	TGTGCCAGCAGCTTAGGGACAGGCGGGAACATTCAGTACTTC
-	-	TRBJ1-2	TRBV7-2	CASSSGVGHYGYTF	TGTGCCAGCAGCTCAGGGGTAGGCCACTATGGCTACACCTTC
-	TRBD2	TRBJ2-5	TRBV3-1/TRBV3-2	CASSPLTSSQTQYF	TGTGCCAGCAGCCCCCTGACTAGCAGCCAGACCCAGTACTTC
-	-	TRBJ1-1	TRBV14	CASSRQRNTEAFF	TGTGCCAGCAGCCGCCAGAGGAACACTGAAGCTTTCTTT
-	-	TRBJ1-1	TRBV10-3	CAISENRGGAYTEAFF	TGTGCCATCAGTGAGAACCGGGGGGGCGCTTACACTGAAGCTTTCTTT
-	-	TRBJ2-1	TRBV5-1	CASSALAQGNEQFF	TGCGCCAGCAGCGCGTTAGCTCAGGGCAATGAGCAGTTCTTC
-	-	TRBJ2-6	TRBV5-4	CASSFGAGPAGANVLTF	TGTGCCAGCAGCTTTGGTGCAGGACCTGCTGGGGCCAACGTCCTGACTTTC
-	TRBD2	TRBJ2-2	TRBV4-3	CASSQAALAANTGELFF	TGCGCCAGCAGCCAAGCCGCCCTAGCGGCGAACACCGGGGAGCTGTTTTTT
-	TRBD2	TRBJ2-3	TRBV10-3	CAISSGLAGASDTQYF	TGTGCCATCAGTTCCGGACTAGCGGGAGCTTCAGATACGCAGTATTTT
-	-	TRBJ2-2	TRBV9	CASSPRGGSDTGELFF	TGTGCCAGCAGCCCCAGGGGGGGCTCTGACACCGGGGAGCTGTTTTTT
-	-	TRBJ2-1	TRBV3-1/TRBV3-2	CASSQDVGAYNEQFF	TGTGCCAGCAGCCAAGATGTGGGAGCCTACAATGAGCAGTTCTTC
-	-	TRBJ2-4	TRBV3-1/TRBV3-2	CASSQEPPVAKNIQYF	TGTGCCAGCAGCCAAGAACCACCAGTAGCCAAAAACATTCAGTACTTC
-	-	TRBJ1-1	TRBV30	CAWRTLLNTEAFF	TGTGCCTGGAGGACCTTGTTGAACACTGAAGCTTTCTTT
-	-	TRBJ2-3	TRBV15	CATSRDQKGYTQYF	TGTGCCACCAGCAGAGATCAGAAGGGTTATACGCAGTATTTT
-	-	TRBJ2-5	TRBV9	CASSADRIGETQYF	TGTGCCAGCAGCGCCGACAGGATTGGCGAGACCCAGTACTTC
-	TRBD1	TRBJ1-2	TRBV29-1	CSVEDPGTAFNYGYTF	TGCAGCGTTGAAGATCCCGGGACAGCGTTTAACTATGGCTACACCTTC
-	-	TRBJ2-3	TRBV7-2	CASSFQGSNTDTQYF	TGTGCCAGCAGCTTCCAGGGTTCGAACACAGATACGCAGTATTTT
-	TRBD2	TRBJ2-7	TRBV6-1	CASSERVGLGGYEQYF	TGTGCCAGCAGTGAAAGAGTGGGACTAGGGGGCTACGAGCAGTACTTC
-	TRBD1	TRBJ1-3	TRBV3-1/TRBV3-2	CASSGDRSSGNTIYF	TGTGCCAGCAGTGGGGACAGATCCTCTGGAAACACCATATATTTT
-	-	TRBJ1-1	TRBV19	CASSTDRMNTEAFF	TGTGCCAGTAGCACCGACAGAATGAACACTGAAGCTTTCTTT
-	-	TRBJ1-1	TRBV29-1	CSVEGQGRTEAFF	TGCAGCGTTGAGGGGCAGGGAAGGACTGAAGCTTTCTTT
-	-	TRBJ1-1	TRBV9	CASSVAPHGEAFF	TGTGCCAGCAGCGTAGCCCCACATGGGGAAGCTTTCTTT
-	TRBD2	TRBJ2-2	TRBV24-1	CATGLAGTGELFF	TGTGCCACCGGACTAGCCGGCACCGGGGAGCTGTTTTTT
once	TRBD2	TRBJ2-3	TRBV6-5	CASRRTSFADTQYF	TGTGCCAGCAGGAGGACTAGTTTTGCAGATACGCAGTATTTT
-	TRBD1	TRBJ1-1	TRBV5-1	CASSLTGATEAFF	TGCGCCAGCAGCTTGACAGGGGCTACTGAAGCTTTCTTT
-	-	TRBJ2-1	TRBV7-2	CASSLAGIINNEQFF	TGTGCCAGCAGCTTAGCGGGAATTATAAACAATGAGCAGTTCTTC
-	-	TRBJ1-2	TRBV5-1	CASSSIDRLGGYTF	TGCGCCAGCAGCTCCATTGACAGGCTCGGTGGCTACACCTTC
-	-	TRBJ1-4	TRBV7-9	CASSSTDPLTNEKLFF	TGTGCCAGCAGCTCGACAGATCCCCTAACTAATGAAAAACTGTTTTTT
-	-	TRBJ2-3	TRBV7-9	CASSFPTGPSPTDTQYF	TGTGCCAGCAGCTTCCCGACAGGACCAAGCCCGACAGATACGCAGTATTTT
-	-	TRBJ1-2	TRBV6-2/TRBV6-3	CASSRGDYGYTF	TGTGCCAGCAGCCGGGGGGATTATGGCTACACCTTC
-	-	TRBJ2-5	TRBV24-1	CATSDGHQETQYF	TGTGCCACCAGTGATGGACACCAAGAGACCCAGTACTTC
once	-	TRBJ2-1	TRBV27	CASSPTRSSYNEQFF	TGTGCCAGCAGTCCGACTAGGTCCTCCTACAATGAGCAGTTCTTC
-	-	TRBJ2-1	TRBV2	CASTLDTPYNEQFF	TGTGCCAGCACCCTTGACACCCCGTACAATGAGCAGTTCTTC
once	-	TRBJ2-5	TRBV5-1	CASSLGAPPGETQYF	TGCGCCAGCAGCTTGGGGGCCCCCCCAGGAGAGACCCAGTACTTC
-	-	TRBJ1-2	TRBV27	CASSGRGYYGYTF	TGTGCCAGCAGCGGCAGGGGCTACTATGGCTACACCTTC
-	-	TRBJ2-1	TRBV4-2	CASSQGRASENNEQFF	TGTGCCAGCAGCCAGGGCCGGGCTAGCGAGAACAATGAGCAGTTCTTC
once	-	TRBJ1-2	TRBV30	CAWSTGVPLSGYGYTF	TGTGCCTGGAGTACCGGGGTCCCCCTATCGGGCTATGGCTACACCTTC